This T cell receptor beta chain was recovered during a study of blood T cell repertoires in COVID-19. Study details: Researchers got acute and convalescent COVID-19 samples from the United States, Italy and Spain. PBMCs, B-cell-depleted T cells, or T cells were the source of the cDNA or gDNA that made up the material.

The Seattle site enrolled patients during active infection and followed them longitudinally. In the original analysis: From reference gene primer amplification, estimates of nucleated cell counts were derived. Here immunoSEQ multiplex PCR was the method, and the copy in TCRdb shows in-frame clones only, minus some. Clone size and V and J calls were adopted from that table, with D and trimming inferred from the DNA. The table lists some 160,000 clones, around four fifths of them singletons, with over 7% in the top ten. The junction had 9 bases not matched to a gene; V was cut back by 3 bases and J by 7 bases. The germline V gene encodes CDR1 MNHEY and CDR2 SVGAGI. The CDR3 is 15 residues long.

Sequenced: peripheral blood. The chain combines TRBV6-5 with TRBJ1-2; 9 bases are shared with TRBD1. This receptor was taken from a woman aged 80 or over with COVID-19, enrolled during active disease. CDR3 residues: CASSYDGTGSFGYTF. For the CDR3, the DNA is TGTGCCAGCAGTTATGATGGGACAGGGTCTTTTGGCTACACCTTC.